This entry lists 14 T cell receptor beta chains sequenced from one sample in a study of T cell repertoires and HLA-DP antigens. No antigen has been identified for these receptors. Clones were read by immunoSEQ multiplex PCR, and TCRdb kept only the in-frame ones, dropping some. Among about 73,000 clones listed, roughly 75% were seen once. Material: CD4+ T cells from PBMCs. The receptors derive from a man between 60 and 70 years old in good health and CMV-seronegative.

The chain uses TRBV5-1 and TRBJ1-6; D gene unclear. Germline V gene lookup returns CDR1 SGHRS and CDR2 YFSETQ. Trimming removed 0 bases at V and 6 bases at J, with 7 bases between. The CDR3 sequence is 14 residues long. The CDR3 region has the DNA TGCGCCAGCAGCTTGGGAGGTACTAATTCACCCCTCCACTTT. It specifies CASSLGGTNSPLHF.

The V gene is TRBV21-1, the J gene TRBJ2-7; the table's D call, TRBD2, has no DNA check behind it. TRBV21-1 is a pseudogene segment. The CDR3 loop spans 13 amino acids. CDR3 sequence reads: CASSNPSGEEQYF. The CDR3 region has the DNA TGTGCCAGCAGCAACCCCTCGGGGGAAGAGCAGTACTTC.

The V call is TRBV29-1, the J call TRBJ1-1; D not resolved. From germline, CDR1 is SQVTM and CDR2 ANQGSEA. The V end was cut by 5 bases, the J end by 6 bases, with 16 bases between. The CDR3 runs to 13 residues. As DNA, the CDR3 is TGCAGCGTTTCAGCGGGAGTTGGCGCTGAAGCTTTCTTT. Its translation is CSVSAGVGAEAFF.

This chain uses TRBV19 with TRBJ2-5; D tentatively reads TRBD1 or TRBD2 (5 bases each). The V gene lost 6 bases and the J gene lost 0 bases, with 11 bases spanning the gap. Per the germline V gene, CDR1 is LNHDA and CDR2 is SQIVND (reference sequence). This CDR3 has 14 residues. The CDR3 here is CASSEGTYQETQYF. The CDR3 DNA reads as TGTGCCAGTAGCGAAGGGACGTACCAAGAGACCCAGTACTTC.

The chain joins TRBV27 to TRBJ2-3, with D possibly matching TRBD1 (5 bases). Per the germline V gene, CDR1 is MNHEY and CDR2 is SMNVEV (reference sequence). V lost 4 bases to trimming and J lost 7 bases, with 12 bases between them. This CDR3 comprises 13 residues. CDR3 coding DNA: TGTGCCAGCAGTTCTTACAGGATCAATACGCAGTATTTT. This codes for CASSSYRINTQYF.

This clone was observed a single time. The V and J genes are TRBV6-1 and TRBJ1-1; D may be TRBD1 (5 bases). CDR3 length: 12 amino acids. Germline-derived CDR1 and CDR2 are MNHNS and SASEGT. The V and J ends lost 6 bases and 3 bases respectively, with 8 bases between them. CDR3 DNA: TGTGCCAGCAGGGTGGGGGACACTGAAGCTTTCTTT. It is translated as CASRVGDTEAFF.

Only one count was recorded for this clone. The chain's CDR3 is CASSLGGIGTDTQYF. The CDR3 DNA reads TGTGCCAGCAGCTTGGGGGGGATAGGCACAGATACGCAGTATTTT. V gene TRBV5-6 combines with J gene TRBJ2-3; D is tentatively TRBD1 or TRBD2 (5 bases each). V was clipped by 0 bases and J by 1 base, with 9 bases between them. In germline, CDR1 is SGHDT, CDR2 YYEEEE. CDR3 size: 15 residues.

The rearrangement joins TRBV9 to TRBJ1-6; D unresolved. The germline CDR1 and CDR2 sequences are SGDLS and YYNGEE. The CDR3 has 14 residues. V was trimmed by 1 base and J by 7 bases, leaving 9 bases between them. The CDR3 DNA is TGTGCCAGCAGCGTAATAGGTGGGAATTCACCCCTCCACTTT. The encoded protein is CASSVIGGNSPLHF.

Written as DNA, the CDR3 is TGTGCCAGCAGCTTAGATTTTGGGACTAGACCGAATGAGCAGTTCTTC. This encodes CASSLDFGTRPNEQFF. The rearrangement joins TRBV11-2 to TRBJ2-1, with 8 bases aligning to TRBD2. The J segment lost 7 bases and the V segment lost 0 bases, leaving 8 bases of the junction unmatched. This CDR3 comprises 16 residues. Germline V CDR1 and CDR2: SGHAT, FQNNGV. The full variable domain, with the rest looked up from reference TRBV11-2 and TRBJ2-1, is EAGVAQSPRYKIIEKRQSVAFWCNPISGHATLYWYQQILGQGPKLLIQFQNNGVVDDSQLPKDRFSAERLKGVDSTLKIQPAKLEDSAVYLCASSLDFGTRPNEQFFGPGTRLTVL.

The rearrangement joins TRBV18 to TRBJ1-1, with D maybe TRBD1 (5 bases). The CDR3 runs 15 residues. Trimming stripped 6 bases from V and 5 bases from J, with 19 bases between. The germline V gene has CDR1 KGHSH and CDR2 LQKENI. CDR3 sequence (DNA): TGTGCCAGCTCGGATGACCGAGGGGCTTATACTGAAGCTTTCTTT. It specifies CASSDDRGAYTEAFF.

The V gene is TRBV6-1, the J gene TRBJ2-7; 7 nucleotides agree with TRBD1. Germline V CDR1 and CDR2: MNHNS, SASEGT. The V gene end was trimmed by 5 bases and the J gene end by 5 bases; junction bases not matched to a gene: 3. This CDR3 has 12 amino acids. In DNA, the CDR3 is TGTGCCAGCAGTCGACAGGGCGACGAGCAGTACGTC. Translation: CASSRQGDEQYV.

As to this clone: A read error may produce the germline difference seen at one junction end. The chain recombines TRBV6-1 with TRBJ1-1, with 7 bases identical to TRBD1. Germline CDR1 reads MNHNS; CDR2 reads SASEGT. The CDR3 length is 13 residues. Written as DNA, the CDR3 is TGTGCCAGCATTCTGGGACAGCACACGGAAGCTTTCTTT. Amino acids: CASILGQHTEAFF.

The chain recombines TRBV10-3 with TRBJ2-3, with TRBD2 matching over 9 bases. This CDR3 contains 15 residues. The V and J ends lost 4 bases and 3 bases, in that order; junction bases with no gene match: 5. Germline CDR1 and CDR2: ENHRY and SYGVKD. The CDR3 here is CAISGSSGSTDTQYF. As DNA, the CDR3 is TGTGCCATCAGTGGGAGTAGCGGGAGTACAGATACGCAGTATTTT.

This chain connects TRBV7-7 to TRBJ2-5; D perhaps matches TRBD2 (6 bases). V shed 0 bases and J shed 5 bases, with 7 bases lying between them. The germline gives CDR1 SSHAT, CDR2 FNYEAQ (reference sequence). This CDR3 is built from 13 residues. CDR3 bases: TGTGCCAGCAGCTTAGCGGGAGGTGAGACCCAGTACTTC. Translation: CASSLAGGETQYF.